The table lists the clone carrying this T cell receptor (beta chain) with a count of one. Its specificity is unknown. These data come from a study of T cell responses to AZD1222 COVID-19 vaccine. Study at large: Second-dose intervals of approximately 4 or approximately 12 weeks were pooled.

Repertoires were generated with immunoSEQ multiplex PCR, while TCRdb's copy carries only in-frame clones and drops some. The data hold 180,000 or so clones, with 90% to 95% observed a single time. Study-wide findings and caveats: Close to half of spike-specific TCRs reportedly recognize unmutated variant regions.

Material: peripheral blood, obtained on day 0 of AZD1222 vaccination. This TCR came from an adult in good health.

The CDR3 DNA sequence: TGTGCCAGCAGCTTGCCCCGAGGCGGGGAGCTGTTTTTT. Translating it yields CASSLPRGGELFF. The V gene is TRBV5-5, the J gene TRBJ2-2; D gene uncertain. The germline V gene encodes CDR1 SGHKS and CDR2 YYEKEE (reference sequence). Trimming cost V 1 base and J 7 bases, with 8 bases left between them. The CDR3 spans 13 residues.